The rows below give T cell receptor beta chains drawn from one sample of a study of OX40 agonist ivuxolimab in advanced cancers. The data were produced by immunoSEQ multiplex PCR, yet TCRdb's version contains in-frame clones alone and is incomplete. The sample lists about 83,000 clones, less than 95% occurring once. This specimen consisted of CD4+ or CD8+ T cells sorted from blood, obtained in a trial of the OX40 agonist ivuxolimab. The receptors derive from an adult with an advanced solid tumor such as melanoma, head and neck, liver or kidney cancer. Each CDR3 is given with its conserved first and last residue. The D gene is left open where the match is weak. Rows may omit the clone size; those that give it use once, few, many or a size class.

NA,TRBJ2-1,TRBV6-6,TRBD1,CASSYKGQGAFDEQFF,TGTGCCAGCAGTTATAAGGGACAGGGGGCGTTCGATGAGCAGTTCTTC
NA,TRBJ2-1,TRBV6-4,TRBD2,CASSDAGGLAGLNEQFF,TGTGCCAGCAGTGACGCTGGGGGACTAGCGGGACTCAATGAGCAGTTCTTC
NA,TRBJ2-3,TRBV9,TRBD1,CASSVAGGADTQYF,TGTGCCAGCAGCGTAGCAGGGGGCGCAGATACGCAGTATTTT
NA,TRBJ2-3,TRBV5-1,NA,CASSLEGTIPLSTDTQYF,TGCGCCAGCAGCTTGGAGGGAACGATTCCCTTATCCACAGATACGCAGTATTTT
NA,TRBJ1-5,TRBV10-2,TRBD1,CASSGDRAYSNQPQHF,TGCGCCAGCAGTGGGGACAGGGCCTATAGCAATCAGCCCCAGCATTTT
NA,TRBJ1-1,TRBV28,NA,CASSLSGEGEAFF,TGTGCCAGCAGTTTATCCGGGGAGGGAGAAGCTTTCTTT
NA,TRBJ2-5,TRBV7-6,NA,CASSLGEDGRQETQYF,TGTGCCAGCAGCTTAGGAGAGGACGGGCGACAAGAGACCCAGTACTTC
NA,TRBJ2-3,TRBV11-3,NA,CASSSDLWGFGTDTQYF,TGTGCCAGCAGCTCGGACCTTTGGGGATTTGGCACAGATACGCAGTATTTT
NA,TRBJ2-3,TRBV6-5,TRBD2,CASSYLAGGEADTQYF,TGTGCCAGCAGTTACCTAGCGGGAGGGGAAGCAGATACGCAGTATTTT
NA,TRBJ2-1,TRBV9,TRBD2,CASSERGSSYNEQFF,TGTGCCAGCAGCGAGCGGGGAAGCTCCTACAATGAGCAGTTCTTC
once,TRBJ1-5,TRBV6-5,NA,CATGGRSSNQPQHF,TGTGCCACCGGGGGCAGGTCCAGCAATCAGCCCCAGCATTTT
NA,TRBJ2-4,TRBV5-6,NA,CASSLRLLDRNIQYF,TGTGCCAGCAGCTTGCGCCTTTTAGACAGAAACATTCAGTACTTC
once,TRBJ1-2,TRBV6-4,NA,CASSESRPGTF,TGTGCCAGCAGTGAAAGCCGTCCGGGTACCTTC
once,TRBJ2-3,TRBV9,NA,CASSEGDPTDTQYF,TGTGCCAGCAGCGAGGGGGACCCCACAGATACGCAGTATTTT
NA,TRBJ1-6,TRBV4-1,TRBD1,CASSQWGGGPNSPLHF,TGCGCCAGCAGCCAATGGGGAGGGGGCCCAAATTCACCCCTCCACTTT
once,TRBJ1-5,TRBV4-3,TRBD1,CASSPELGQLNQPQHF,TGCGCCAGCAGCCCAGAGCTGGGACAGCTCAATCAGCCCCAGCATTTT
once,TRBJ2-3,TRBV29-1,NA,CSVEPGTDTQYF,TGCAGCGTTGAACCGGGCACAGATACGCAGTATTTT
NA,TRBJ2-2,TRBV18,NA,CASSPLDTGELFF,TGTGCCAGCTCACCCCTAGACACCGGGGAGCTGTTTTTT
NA,TRBJ2-7,TRBV29-1,TRBD2,CSVWEGRYEQYF,TGCAGCGTATGGGAGGGGCGGTACGAGCAGTACTTC
NA,TRBJ2-7,TRBV9,NA,CASSPWDGFYEQYF,TGTGCCAGCAGCCCATGGGACGGATTCTACGAGCAGTACTTC
NA,TRBJ2-6,TRBV2,NA,CASSEWFSSGANVLTF,TGTGCCAGCAGTGAATGGTTCTCCTCTGGGGCCAACGTCCTGACTTTC
NA,TRBJ1-4,TRBV28,NA,CASLTARNEKLFF,TGTGCCAGTCTGACGGCACGTAATGAAAAACTGTTTTTT
NA,TRBJ2-2,TRBV5-1,TRBD1,CASSRDRRTGELFF,TGCGCCAGCAGCCGGGACAGAAGGACCGGGGAGCTGTTTTTT
NA,TRBJ1-5,TRBV6-5,NA,CASGSSGNQPQHF,TGTGCCAGCGGGAGCTCGGGCAATCAGCCCCAGCATTTT
NA,TRBJ2-1,TRBV30,TRBD1,CAWSTGQSSYNEQFF,TGTGCCTGGAGCACGGGACAGAGCTCCTACAATGAGCAGTTCTTC
NA,TRBJ1-2,TRBV4-3,NA,CASSPTEGLDGYTF,TGCGCCAGCAGCCCCACCGAGGGACTGGATGGCTACACCTTC
NA,TRBJ1-3,TRBV6-5,TRBD1,CATRGVLSGNTIYF,TGTGCCACCAGGGGGGTGCTCTCTGGAAACACCATATATTTT
NA,TRBJ2-1,TRBV2,NA,CASRPPSYPSQFF,TGTGCCAGCAGACCTCCTAGTTACCCCTCGCAGTTCTTC
NA,TRBJ1-2,TRBV6-6,TRBD1,CASSYSQGDYGYTF,TGTGCCAGCAGTTACTCGCAGGGGGACTATGGCTACACCTTC
NA,TRBJ1-5,TRBV27,NA,CASSLGYGNQPQHF,TGTGCCAGCAGTTTAGGGTACGGCAATCAGCCCCAGCATTTT
NA,TRBJ1-1,TRBV19,NA,CASSIADNTEAFF,TGTGCCAGTAGTATAGCTGACAACACTGAAGCTTTCTTT
NA,TRBJ2-4,TRBV28,TRBD2,CASSLGLAGAKNIQYF,TGTGCCAGCAGTTTGGGACTAGCGGGAGCTAAAAACATTCAGTACTTC
NA,TRBJ1-1,TRBV4-1,NA,CASSLNTGTNTEAFF,TGCGCCAGCAGCCTGAACACAGGGACGAACACTGAAGCTTTCTTT
NA,TRBJ1-5,TRBV7-9,NA,CASSRDLNQPQHF,TGTGCCAGCAGTCGGGACCTCAATCAGCCCCAGCATTTT
NA,TRBJ1-5,TRBV6-6,NA,CASSPDLYSNQPQHF,TGTGCCAGCAGCCCGGACCTTTATAGCAATCAGCCCCAGCATTTT
NA,TRBJ1-1,TRBV29-1,NA,CSVVSGATEAFF,TGCAGCGTTGTTTCGGGTGCCACTGAAGCTTTCTTT
once,TRBJ1-3,TRBV6-5,NA,CASGTEVYVGNTIYF,TGTGCCAGCGGGACCGAGGTGTATGTTGGAAACACCATATATTTT
few,TRBJ2-2,TRBV5-6,NA,CASSFVQSGELFF,TGTGCCAGCAGCTTCGTGCAGAGCGGGGAGCTGTTTTTT